The sequence of this TCR beta chain was determined in a study of human thymus T cells. Sequencing used immunoSEQ multiplex PCR; TCRdb keeps in-frame clones, though not all of them. The sample gives fewer than 85,000 clones, 90% to 95% of which show up once; approximately 0.032% is in the top ten. The study used thymus tissue resected during corrective heart surgery. V gave up 3 bases and J gave up 4 bases, with 25 bases separating them. The V gene's germline CDR1 is KGHSH and CDR2 LQKENI. The CDR3 is made up of 18 amino acids. The genes are TRBV18 and TRBJ2-7; possibly TRBD2 for D (6 bases). The receptor's source is a girl under three years old with a congenital heart defect but otherwise immunologically healthy. The sequenced material came from thymus tissue. The CDR3 DNA follows: TGTGCCAGCTCACCGAGCCGGGCAGGCCGCCCCCGGGAGTACGAGCAGTACTTC. It is translated as CASSPSRAGRPREYEQYF. The whole variable domain, remainder taken from reference TRBV18 and TRBJ2-7, is NAGVMQNPRHLVRRRGQEARLRCSPMKGHSHVYWYRQLPEEGLKFMVYLQKENIIDESGMPKERFSAEFPKEGPSILRIQQVVRGDSAAYFCASSPSRAGRPREYEQYFGPGTRLTVT.